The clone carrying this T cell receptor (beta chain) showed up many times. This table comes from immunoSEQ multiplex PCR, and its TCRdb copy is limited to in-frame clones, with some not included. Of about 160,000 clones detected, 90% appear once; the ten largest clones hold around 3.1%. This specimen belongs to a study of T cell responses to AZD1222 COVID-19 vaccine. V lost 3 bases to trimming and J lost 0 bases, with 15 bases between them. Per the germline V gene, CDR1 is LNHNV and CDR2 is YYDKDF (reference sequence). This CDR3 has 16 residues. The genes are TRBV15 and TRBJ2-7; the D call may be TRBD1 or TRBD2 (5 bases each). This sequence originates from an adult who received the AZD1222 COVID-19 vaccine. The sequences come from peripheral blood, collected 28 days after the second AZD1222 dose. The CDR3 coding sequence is TGTGCCACCAGCAGCTCATTCGGGACCCCCTCCTACGAGCAGTACTTC. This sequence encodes CATSSSFGTPSYEQYF.